The 2 T cell receptor beta chains reported below all come from one sample, sequenced in a study of OX40 agonist ivuxolimab in advanced cancers. The receptor library was made with the immunoSEQ multiplex PCR assay. Held by TCRdb, this immuneACCESS table contains in-frame sequences only and omits some clones. Under half of the omission traces to an unresolved V gene where checked; the cause of the rest is unknown. The sample profile shows 130,000 or so clones; 75% to 95% of them were found once. Around 0.99% of the sample rests with the top ten. Sequences were derived from CD4+ or CD8+ T cells sorted from blood, sampled in a trial of the OX40 agonist ivuxolimab. The source of these receptors is an adult with an advanced solid tumor such as melanoma, head and neck, liver or kidney cancer.

This clone was picked up one time. CDR3 sequence (DNA): TGTGCCAGCAGTTCGGATTTTTCCTCGCCCCAGCATTTT. This gives the protein CASSSDFSSPQHF. This chain uses TRBV2 with TRBJ1-5; D ambiguous. This CDR3 region has 13 residues. Per germline, CDR1 SNHLY and CDR2 FYNNEI. The ends were cut back, 5 bases at V and 9 bases at J, with 14 bases in the middle. The entire variable domain, with the rest obtained from reference TRBV2 and TRBJ1-5, is as follows: EPEVTQTPSHQVTQMGQEVILRCVPISNHLYFYWYRQILGQKVEFLVSFYNNEISEKSEIFDDQFSVERPDGSNFTLKIRSTKLEDSAMYFCASSSDFSSPQHFGDGTRLSIL.

The gene calls are TRBV19 and TRBJ2-4, with D unresolved. CDR1 is LNHDA and CDR2 is SQIVND in the germline V gene (reference sequence). V was pared by 7 bases and J by 9 bases, with 16 bases between. This CDR3 is 13 amino acids long. CDR3 amino acids: CASMALLHGIQYF. CDR3 DNA: TGTGCCAGTATGGCTCTGCTACATGGCATTCAGTACTTC. Full variable domain (outside the CDR3, taken from reference TRBV19 and TRBJ2-4): DGGITQSPKYLFRKEGQNVTLSCEQNLNHDAMYWYRQDPGQGLRLIYYSQIVNDFQKGDIAEGYSVSREKKESFPLTVTSAQKNPTAFYLCASMALLHGIQYFGAGTRLSVL.